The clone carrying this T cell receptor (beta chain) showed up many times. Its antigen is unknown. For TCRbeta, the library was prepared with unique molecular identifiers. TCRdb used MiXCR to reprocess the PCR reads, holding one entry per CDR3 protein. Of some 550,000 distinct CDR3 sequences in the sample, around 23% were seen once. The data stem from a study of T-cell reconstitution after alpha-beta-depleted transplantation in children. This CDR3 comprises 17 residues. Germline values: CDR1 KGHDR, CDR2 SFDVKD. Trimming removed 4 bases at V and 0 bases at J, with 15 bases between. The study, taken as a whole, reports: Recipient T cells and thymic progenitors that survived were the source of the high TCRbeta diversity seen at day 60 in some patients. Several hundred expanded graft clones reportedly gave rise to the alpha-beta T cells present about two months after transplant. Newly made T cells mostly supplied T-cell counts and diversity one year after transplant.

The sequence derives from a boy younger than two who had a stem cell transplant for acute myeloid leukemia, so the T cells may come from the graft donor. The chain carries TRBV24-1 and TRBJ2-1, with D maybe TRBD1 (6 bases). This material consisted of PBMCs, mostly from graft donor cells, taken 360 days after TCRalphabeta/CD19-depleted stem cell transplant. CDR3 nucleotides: TGTGCCACCAGTGACTCCGGTGGACAGAGCTCCTACAATGAGCAGTTCTTC. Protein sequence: CATSDSGGQSSYNEQFF.